The 6 T cell receptor beta chains in this list originate from one sample, sequenced in a study of blood T cell repertoires in COVID-19. Method: immunoSEQ multiplex PCR; TCRdb's copy keeps in-frame clones and lacks some. The sample includes roughly 84,000 clones, about 80% seen only once; the top ten take approximately 4%. Sequencing input: peripheral blood. The source is a woman aged 45-60 years with acute or convalescent COVID-19.

This chain uses TRBV5-1 with TRBJ1-1; 10 bases fit TRBD1. The CDR3 consists of 15 residues. V dropped 0 bases and J dropped 8; count of bases not matched to a gene: 7. Per the germline V gene, CDR1 is SGHRS and CDR2 is YFSETQ. CDR3 nucleotides: TGCGCCAGCAGCTTGGGGCACCCGGGACAGGGGGAAGCTTTCTTT. This sequence encodes CASSLGHPGQGEAFF.

The chain recombines TRBV19 with TRBJ1-2; TRBD1 matches at 12 bases. Trimming cost V 10 bases and J 4 bases; bases outside gene matches: 7. This CDR3 is built from 14 residues. Per the germline V gene, CDR1 is LNHDA and CDR2 is SQIVND (reference sequence). In nucleotides, the CDR3 is TGTGCCACCGCCGGGACAGGGGGCCTCTATGGCTACACCTTC. Encoded protein: CATAGTGGLYGYTF.

This rearrangement joins TRBV4-3 to TRBJ1-2, with 12 bases lining up with TRBD1. V shed 4 bases, J shed 8 bases, and the junction held 8 bases outside the gene matches. CDR3 length: 15 amino acids. Per the germline V gene, CDR1 is LGHNA and CDR2 is YSLEER. The CDR3 coding sequence is TGCGCCAGCAGCCCACTGGGACAGGGGGCGATCGGCTACACCTTC. As protein: CASSPLGQGAIGYTF.

This sequence joins TRBV9 and TRBJ2-2; TRBD1 matches 8 bases. J was trimmed by 4 bases and V by 0 bases; bases with no gene match: 5. The CDR3 loop spans 16 amino acids. Germline V gene sequence: CDR1 SGDLS, CDR2 YYNGEE. The DNA for the CDR3 is TGTGCCAGCAGCGTAGCTCCACAGGGGGGCACCGGGGAGCTGTTTTTT. As protein: CASSVAPQGGTGELFF.

This clone was detected once. The chain carries TRBV5-1 and TRBJ1-4, with D uncertain. CDR1 is SGHRS and CDR2 is YFSETQ in the germline V gene. The CDR3 spans 14 residues. The V end was cut by 6 bases, the J end by 8 bases, with 17 bases between. The CDR3 is CASKSDPGGEKLFF. The CDR3 DNA sequence: TGCGCCAGCAAGTCCGACCCAGGAGGCGAAAAACTGTTTTTT.

The chain carries TRBV9 and TRBJ1-2; D remains unclear. CDR1 and CDR2 (germline): SGDLS, YYNGEE. The CDR3 totals 13 residues. V lost 0 bases to trimming and J lost 1 base, with 4 bases between them. The CDR3 region has the DNA TGTGCCAGCAGCGTAGTAGATAACTATGGCTACACCTTC. Residues: CASSVVDNYGYTF. Using reference TRBV9 and TRBJ1-2 for the parts outside the CDR3, the full variable domain is DSGVTQTPKHLITATGQRVTLRCSPRSGDLSVYWYQQSLDQGLQFLIQYYNGEERAKGNILERFSAQQFPDLHSELNLSSLELGDSALYFCASSVVDNYGYTFGSGTRLTVV.